This T cell receptor (beta chain) was captured in a study of T cell repertoires in cytomegalovirus infection. Study-level information: The public TCR beta signatures pointed to both CMV infection and matching HLA type.

General study findings and limits: HLA-C-restricted CMV-specific TCR beta clonotypes prevailed in the ex vivo response. CMV carriers with the relevant HLA were identified by cumulative public TCR beta family frequency.

TCRdb reprocessed the reads with MiXCR, giving one entry per CDR3 protein. The sample records around 190,000 distinct CDR3 sequences, 14% being singletons. Germline V CDR1 and CDR2: SGHRS, YFSETQ. The CDR3 has 17 residues. After removal of 4 bases from V and 4 bases from J, the junction contained 14 bases not matched to a gene. In its sample, this clonotype was seen many times. Its specificity is unknown. The rearrangement uses TRBV5-1 and TRBJ2-7, with TRBD1 identical over 10 bases. The TCR was taken from a human donor in good health (CMV status not recorded). Some clones in this sample may be carry-over from other donors' samples. Sequencing was done on a sample of PBMCs. DNA of the CDR3: TGCGCCAGCAGCGGGGACAGGGGACGCCCAGATGATTACGAGCAGTACTTC. Protein: CASSGDRGRPDDYEQYF.